The 4 T cell receptor beta chains given below trace back to one sample, sequenced in a study of T cell changes during pregnancy in multiple sclerosis. Clones were sequenced by immunoSEQ multiplex PCR, and TCRdb holds only the in-frame ones, with some missing. This repertoire shows about 40,000 clones, about 92% found once; its top ten account for 10% to 15%. The specimen comprised CD8+ T cells from peripheral blood mononuclear cells, sampled in the first trimester of pregnancy. These receptor sequences come from a female donor with multiple sclerosis, enrolled in a pregnancy study.

The gene calls are TRBV5-1 and TRBJ1-1, with D perhaps TRBD1 (5 bases). The V end was cut by 1 base, the J end by 0 bases, with 13 bases between. In germline, CDR1 is SGHRS, CDR2 YFSETQ. The CDR3 extends over 16 amino acids. CDR3 in DNA: TGCGCCAGCAGCTTGCCTATCACAGGCCTGAACACTGAAGCTTTCTTT. Protein: CASSLPITGLNTEAFF.

The V call is TRBV5-6, the J call TRBJ2-1; a weak D match, TRBD2 (6 bases). This CDR3 is built from 13 residues. V lost 0 bases to trimming and J lost 10 bases, with 11 bases between them. The germline gives CDR1 SGHDT, CDR2 YYEEEE. The CDR3 protein is CASSLEGGEEQFF. DNA for the CDR3: TGTGCCAGCAGCTTGGAGGGCGGGGAGGAGCAGTTCTTC.

The chain combines TRBV7-9 with TRBJ1-2; D is possibly TRBD1 (5 bases). V was cut by 4 bases and J by 5 bases, with 11 bases left in between. The CDR3 runs 13 residues. Germline V lookup: CDR1 SEHNR, CDR2 FQNEAQ (reference sequence). The CDR3 nucleotides read TGTGCCAGCAGCTGGCAGGGCAGTTATGGCTACACCTTC. Translated, it gives CASSWQGSYGYTF.

V and J are TRBV9 and TRBJ2-1; 10 bases agree with TRBD2. CDR1 SGDLS and CDR2 YYNGEE come from the germline V gene. This CDR3 is built from 17 residues. J lost 0 bases, V lost 3 bases, and 6 bases had no gene match. The CDR3 nucleotides are TGTGCCAGCAGCGCCGAACTAGCGGGGAGCTCCTACAATGAGCAGTTCTTC. This codes for CASSAELAGSSYNEQFF.